Described below is a single TCR beta chain sequence and its context. Clones were sequenced by immunoSEQ multiplex PCR, and TCRdb holds only the in-frame ones, with some missing. The sample holds some 99,000 clones, under 90% seen once. The data belong to a study of blood T cell repertoires in COVID-19. About the study: COVID-19 samples from acute and convalescent phases originated in the United States, Italy and Spain. Sources were T cells, B-cell-depleted T cells, or PBMCs; the material itself was cDNA or gDNA.

Germline assignment: CDR1 WNHNN and CDR2 SYGVQD (reference sequence). This CDR3 has 15 amino acids. V was shortened by 6 bases and J by 0 bases, with 12 bases between the two germline ends. The V gene is TRBV10-1, the J gene TRBJ2-1; D gene uncertain. This TCR came from a woman between 45 and 65 years old with acute or convalescent COVID-19. The material sequenced was peripheral blood. This chain's CDR3 is CASSSASGSYNEQFF. DNA for the CDR3: TGCGCCAGCAGCTCGGCATCGGGCTCCTACAATGAGCAGTTCTTC.